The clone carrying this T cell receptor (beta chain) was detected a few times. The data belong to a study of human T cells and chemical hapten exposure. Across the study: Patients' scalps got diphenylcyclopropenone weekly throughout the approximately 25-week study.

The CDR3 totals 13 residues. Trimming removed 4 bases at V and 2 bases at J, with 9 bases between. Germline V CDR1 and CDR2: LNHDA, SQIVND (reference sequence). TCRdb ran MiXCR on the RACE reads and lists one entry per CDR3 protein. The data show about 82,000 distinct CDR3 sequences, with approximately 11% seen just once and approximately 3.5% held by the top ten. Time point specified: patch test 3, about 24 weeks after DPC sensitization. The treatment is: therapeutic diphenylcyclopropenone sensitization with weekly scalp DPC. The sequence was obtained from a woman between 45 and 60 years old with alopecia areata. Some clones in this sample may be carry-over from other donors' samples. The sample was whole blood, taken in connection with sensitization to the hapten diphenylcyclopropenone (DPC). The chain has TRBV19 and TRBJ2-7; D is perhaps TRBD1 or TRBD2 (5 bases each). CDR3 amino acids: CASSRGRAYEQYF. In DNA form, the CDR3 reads TGTGCCAGTAGTAGGGGACGGGCCTACGAGCAGTACTTC. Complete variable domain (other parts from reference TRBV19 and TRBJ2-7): DGGITQSPKYLFRKEGQNVTLSCEQNLNHDAMYWYRQDPGQGLRLIYYSQIVNDFQKGDIAEGYSVSREKKESFPLTVTSAQKNPTAFYLCASSRGRAYEQYFGPGTRLTVT.